This T cell receptor beta chain was captured by sequencing in a study of human T cells and chemical hapten exposure. Study as a whole: Patients had diphenylcyclopropenone applied to the scalp weekly throughout the approximately 23-week study. Alopecia universalis, totalis or areata was present in patients who were mostly female.

Germline V gene sequence: CDR1 SGHAT, CDR2 FQNNGV. This CDR3 comprises 15 residues. Trimming took off 1 base at V and 3 bases at J, with 13 bases between the two ends. Via MiXCR, TCRdb re-called the RACE reads, giving one row per CDR3 protein. Seen here are 100,000 to 150,000 distinct CDR3 sequences, roughly 12% observed once, and the top ten hold around 2.8%. Sample time point: pre-sensitization, week 0. Treatment denoted: therapeutic diphenylcyclopropenone sensitization with weekly scalp DPC. It was unfractionated whole blood from which total RNA was extracted. The chain has TRBV11-2 and TRBJ2-7; no definite D call. Sequenced here: whole blood, sampled in connection with sensitization to the hapten diphenylcyclopropenone (DPC). This sequence originates from a woman aged 18-29 years with alopecia areata. Some clones in this sample may be carry-over from other donors' samples. In DNA, the CDR3 is TGTGCCAGCAGCTTAGGCGTCGGAGAACTCTACGAGCAGTACTTC. Protein: CASSLGVGELYEQYF.